This T cell receptor (delta chain) derives from a study of gamma-delta T cells after stem cell transplantation. This clone was found a few times. TCRdb reanalysed the RT-PCR reads with CATT. The repertoire has approximately 3,000 delta-chain clones, about 12% of them found once; the top ten carry under 3.5%. The CDR3 is 19 residues long. The V gene end was trimmed by 0 bases and the J gene end by 3 bases; junction bases not matched to a gene: 12. CDR1 is GEAIGNYY, CDR2 EKD, per germline. V gene TRDV2 combines with J gene TRDJ1, with 13 nucleotides matching TRDD3. This sequence originates from a human donor. It is not recorded whose cells these are; they may come from a transplant donor. Source material: gamma-delta T cells. CDR3 protein: CACDTAVLGDTKAADKLIF. CDR3 coding DNA: TGTGCCTGTGACACCGCGGTACTGGGGGATACGAAGGCGGCCGATAAACTCATCTTT.